This T cell receptor (beta chain) emerged from a study of shared clonotypes between healthy human individuals. The wider study: Each donor's CD4 naive and CD4 memory cells filled three plates apiece, CD8 naive two, and CD8 memory one. Study observations and caveats: Represented diversity, genetic and exposure-history alike, was limited by few donors. Estimated clonotype richness was generally higher in naive than memory subsets. Depth of sequencing was expected to influence donor clonotype sharing.

Measured with immunoSEQ multiplex PCR; TCRdb has only the in-frame clones, and not every one. The sample records 2,100,000 or so clones, under 97% being singletons. Notes on this clone: The antigen remains unidentified.

This clonotype originated in a man younger than 35 in good health. Input material: naive CD4+ T cells sorted from blood. Subset indicated: CD45RA+ positively selected.

The CDR3 loop reads CASRMWSAETQYF. The CDR3, as DNA: TGCGCCAGCAGGATGTGGTCCGCTGAGACCCAGTACTTC. V gene TRBV5-1 combines with J gene TRBJ2-5, with D uncertain. Germline V gene data show CDR1 as SGHRS and CDR2 as YFSETQ. CDR3 length: 13 amino acids. V shed 5 bases and J shed 5 bases, with 13 bases lying between them.